The rows below give T cell receptor beta chains drawn from one sample of a study of T cell changes during pregnancy in multiple sclerosis. Here immunoSEQ multiplex PCR was the method, and the copy in TCRdb shows in-frame clones only, minus some. The sample has around 36,000 clones; roughly nine tenths are singletons. Material: peripheral blood, obtained before pregnancy. The receptors stem from a female donor with multiple sclerosis, enrolled in a pregnancy study. The CDR3 runs from the conserved cysteine through the conserved F or W. Fields, in order: CDR3 DNA, CDR3 protein, V gene, clone size, D gene, J gene. A D gene is named only where the DNA matches it firmly. A row's size may be missing; if present it is once, few, many or a size class.

DNA: TGTGCCAGCAGTTACTCTGGGCGGGGCTCCTACAATGAGCAGTTCTTC
CDR3: CASSYSGRGSYNEQFF
V: TRBV6-6
size: once
D: -
J: TRBJ2-1

DNA: TGTGCCTGGAGTGTACCCCCCGCCGTCGGTGAGCAGTTCTTC
CDR3: CAWSVPPAVGEQFF
V: TRBV30
size: few
D: -
J: TRBJ2-1

DNA: TGTGCCAGCAGCTCCGGACTAGCGCTCGATACGCAGTATTTT
CDR3: CASSSGLALDTQYF
V: TRBV7-9
size: -
D: TRBD2
J: TRBJ2-3

DNA: TGTGCCAGCAGTTTTCTTTCGACTAGTCAAGAGACCCAGTACTTC
CDR3: CASSFLSTSQETQYF
V: TRBV27
size: -
D: -
J: TRBJ2-5

DNA: TGTGCCAGCAGCTTGAATGGAGGGGATTACGTCGAGCAGTACTTC
CDR3: CASSLNGGDYVEQYF
V: TRBV5-4
size: -
D: -
J: TRBJ2-7

DNA: TGTGCCATCGGTCCTCGCGATGAAAAACTGTTTTTT
CDR3: CAIGPRDEKLFF
V: TRBV10-3
size: -
D: -
J: TRBJ1-4

DNA: TGTGCCAGCAGCCATGGGGGGGCTCAGCCCCAGCATTTT
CDR3: CASSHGGAQPQHF
V: TRBV7-6
size: -
D: -
J: TRBJ1-5

DNA: TGTGCCAGCAGGATTAGCCGTAGCTCCTACGAGCAGTACTTC
CDR3: CASRISRSSYEQYF
V: TRBV6-1
size: -
D: -
J: TRBJ2-7

DNA: TGTGCCAGCAGCTTAGATTTCCCGGCAGGGATTAAGGAGAACACTGAAGCTTTCTTT
CDR3: CASSLDFPAGIKENTEAFF
V: TRBV11-2
size: -
D: -
J: TRBJ1-1

DNA: TGCGCCAGCAGCTTGGCCACGGGGGGGGACACTGAAGCTTTCTTT
CDR3: CASSLATGGDTEAFF
V: TRBV5-1
size: -
D: -
J: TRBJ1-1

DNA: TGTGCCAGCAGCGGTATGGTTGCAGATACGCAGTATTTT
CDR3: CASSGMVADTQYF
V: TRBV6-5
size: -
D: -
J: TRBJ2-3

DNA: TGTGCCAGCAGCCTTAGCGGTGATACGCAGTATTTT
CDR3: CASSLSGDTQYF
V: TRBV16
size: -
D: -
J: TRBJ2-3

DNA: TGTGCCAGCAGCTTAGCGACTAGCGGAGAGCAGTTCTTC
CDR3: CASSLATSGEQFF
V: TRBV11-3
size: -
D: TRBD2
J: TRBJ2-1

DNA: TGCAGCGGGGACCTGGCGGGGACAGGGTCTGATGAGCAGTTCTTC
CDR3: CSGDLAGTGSDEQFF
V: TRBV29-1
size: -
D: TRBD1
J: TRBJ2-1

DNA: TGTGCCAGCAGGGGGGGACTAGGTGGAAACTACGAGCAGTACTTC
CDR3: CASRGGLGGNYEQYF
V: TRBV6-1
size: -
D: TRBD2
J: TRBJ2-7

DNA: TGTGCCAGCAGCTTAAACGGTTACGCCTACGAGCAGTACTTC
CDR3: CASSLNGYAYEQYF
V: TRBV7-2
size: -
D: -
J: TRBJ2-7

DNA: TGTGCCAGCTCACCACGGACAGAGACAGATACGCAGTATTTT
CDR3: CASSPRTETDTQYF
V: TRBV18
size: -
D: -
J: TRBJ2-3

DNA: TGTGCCAGCAGTTTATCGGAGGACAGGAGAGCTTTCTTT
CDR3: CASSLSEDRRAFF
V: TRBV27
size: -
D: TRBD1
J: TRBJ1-1

DNA: TGCACCAGCAGCCAAGTTCCAGCGGGAGGCCCAGATACGCAGTATTTT
CDR3: CTSSQVPAGGPDTQYF
V: TRBV1
size: -
D: -
J: TRBJ2-3

DNA: TGTGCCAGCAGCGTAGCTCTTAGGGGTCGCAATCAGCCCCAGCATTTT
CDR3: CASSVALRGRNQPQHF
V: TRBV9
size: -
D: -
J: TRBJ1-5

DNA: TGTGCCAGCAGCCCTATGGGACTAGCGGGAGCGGGTGATACGCAGTATTTT
CDR3: CASSPMGLAGAGDTQYF
V: TRBV4-2
size: once
D: TRBD2
J: TRBJ2-3

DNA: TGTGCCAGCAGTTTATTGGGCAGCCCCGAAGGAGAGACCCAGTACTTC
CDR3: CASSLLGSPEGETQYF
V: TRBV27
size: -
D: -
J: TRBJ2-5

DNA: TGTGCCAGCAGCGTAGGGGACACAAGTCCTTATGGCTACACCTTC
CDR3: CASSVGDTSPYGYTF
V: TRBV9
size: -
D: -
J: TRBJ1-2

DNA: TGTGCCAGCAGCTCTGGACTAGCATCAGATACGCAGTATTTT
CDR3: CASSSGLASDTQYF
V: TRBV7-9
size: -
D: TRBD2
J: TRBJ2-3

DNA: TGTGCCAGCAGCTTGTCTCATCAGGCACTCTATGGCTACACCTTC
CDR3: CASSLSHQALYGYTF
V: TRBV5-4
size: -
D: -
J: TRBJ1-2

DNA: TGTGCCACCCTACCGGGACAGGGTTTCACAGATACGCAGTATTTT
CDR3: CATLPGQGFTDTQYF
V: TRBV6-1
size: -
D: TRBD1
J: TRBJ2-3

DNA: TGTGCCAGCAGCCCCCCGGGACTAGCGGGAGCATCTGGGGCCAACGTCCTGACTTTC
CDR3: CASSPPGLAGASGANVLTF
V: TRBV11-1
size: -
D: TRBD2
J: TRBJ2-6

DNA: TGTGCCAGCACCCCGGGCAGGGGGCTTTCCGAAGCTTTCTTT
CDR3: CASTPGRGLSEAFF
V: TRBV27
size: -
D: TRBD1
J: TRBJ1-1

DNA: TGCGCCAGCAGCAATGCTGGGACTTCCTACGAGCAGTACTTC
CDR3: CASSNAGTSYEQYF
V: TRBV5-1
size: -
D: -
J: TRBJ2-7

DNA: TGCGCCAGCAGTGAGGCTAGCGGGAGGCGCACAGATACGCAGTATTTT
CDR3: CASSEASGRRTDTQYF
V: TRBV10-2
size: -
D: TRBD2
J: TRBJ2-3

DNA: TGTGCCAGCTCACCAGTGCAGGGGGCGGGGAGCGACATTCAGTACTTC
CDR3: CASSPVQGAGSDIQYF
V: TRBV18
size: -
D: TRBD1
J: TRBJ2-4

DNA: TGCAGCGTTCTCTCAGGGGCCGGGGCCAACGTCCTGACTTTC
CDR3: CSVLSGAGANVLTF
V: TRBV29-1
size: -
D: -
J: TRBJ2-6

DNA: TGTGCCAGTAGTATCAGTGTCAATCAGCCCCAGCATTTT
CDR3: CASSISVNQPQHF
V: TRBV19
size: -
D: -
J: TRBJ1-5

DNA: TGTGCCAGCAGCCTACTAGCGGGAGAAACAGATACGCAGTATTTT
CDR3: CASSLLAGETDTQYF
V: TRBV7-9
size: -
D: TRBD2
J: TRBJ2-3

DNA: TGCGCCAGCAGAGAGTCGCCGGGGACTAGCTACGAGCAGTACTTC
CDR3: CASRESPGTSYEQYF
V: TRBV4-1
size: once
D: TRBD2
J: TRBJ2-7

DNA: TGTGCCATCAGTGACCCTGACAGGGGGACGTACTTC
CDR3: CAISDPDRGTYF
V: TRBV10-3
size: few
D: TRBD1
J: TRBJ2-7

DNA: TGTGCCAGCAGCCTTCTTGGAGGGGAGACCACCGGGGAGCTGTTTTTT
CDR3: CASSLLGGETTGELFF
V: TRBV27
size: -
D: -
J: TRBJ2-2

DNA: TGTGCCATCAGTGAAGAAGCGCGGGGGACCGGGGAGCTGTTTTTT
CDR3: CAISEEARGTGELFF
V: TRBV10-3
size: -
D: TRBD2
J: TRBJ2-2

DNA: TGTGCCAGCACCCGGGTCAGTGGGGCTACGCAGTATTTT
CDR3: CASTRVSGATQYF
V: TRBV28
size: -
D: -
J: TRBJ2-3

DNA: TGTGCCAGCAGCTTACTAGCGGGTGAAACAGATACGCAGTATTTT
CDR3: CASSLLAGETDTQYF
V: TRBV7-3
size: -
D: TRBD2
J: TRBJ2-3

DNA: TGTGCCAGTAGTAGTGTCTCGAGCTACAATGAGCAGTTCTTC
CDR3: CASSSVSSYNEQFF
V: TRBV19
size: -
D: -
J: TRBJ2-1

DNA: TGCGCCAGCAGCCAAGACAGGGCCTACGAGCAGTACTTC
CDR3: CASSQDRAYEQYF
V: TRBV4-1
size: -
D: -
J: TRBJ2-7

DNA: TGTGCCAGCAGGTCAGACAGGGTCCAAGAGACCCAGTACTTC
CDR3: CASRSDRVQETQYF
V: TRBV28
size: -
D: TRBD1
J: TRBJ2-5

DNA: TGTGCCAGCAGCTTGAGGGGATTGGAGACCCAGTACTTC
CDR3: CASSLRGLETQYF
V: TRBV5-6
size: -
D: -
J: TRBJ2-5

DNA: TGTGCCAGCAGCATCCCCCTAGCGGGCCCTACAACCTACGAGCAGTACTTC
CDR3: CASSIPLAGPTTYEQYF
V: TRBV7-2
size: -
D: TRBD2
J: TRBJ2-7

DNA: TGTGCCAGCAGCCAACCCGGAGAGACCCAGTACTTC
CDR3: CASSQPGETQYF
V: TRBV4-2
size: -
D: -
J: TRBJ2-5

DNA: TGTGCCAGCAGCCTTAGCGGGAGGTTCACCTACGAGCAGTACTTC
CDR3: CASSLSGRFTYEQYF
V: TRBV7-9
size: -
D: TRBD2
J: TRBJ2-7

DNA: TGTGCCAGCAAGACTGGACAGGGGACTAGCGGGAGGCCCCCCTACGAGCAGTACTTC
CDR3: CASKTGQGTSGRPPYEQYF
V: TRBV21-1
size: -
D: -
J: TRBJ2-7

DNA: TGCGCCAGCAGTCACCGGGACAGGTACTACAATGAGCAGTTCTTC
CDR3: CASSHRDRYYNEQFF
V: TRBV23-1
size: -
D: TRBD1
J: TRBJ2-1

DNA: TGTGCCAGCAGCTCCGGCTACAGGCTAGCGGGGAGCACAGATACGCAGTATTTT
CDR3: CASSSGYRLAGSTDTQYF
V: TRBV5-5
size: -
D: TRBD2
J: TRBJ2-3

DNA: TGTGCCAGCACAACCAGGCCGAACACTGAAGCTTTCTTT
CDR3: CASTTRPNTEAFF
V: TRBV6-1
size: -
D: -
J: TRBJ1-1

DNA: TGCGCCAGCACCGATGGGACTAGCGGTTCCTACGAGCAGTACTTC
CDR3: CASTDGTSGSYEQYF
V: TRBV5-1
size: -
D: TRBD2
J: TRBJ2-7

DNA: TGTGCCAGCGGACTAGTGAAGCACGAGCAGTACTTC
CDR3: CASGLVKHEQYF
V: TRBV6-5
size: -
D: TRBD2
J: TRBJ2-7